What follows is one T cell receptor beta chain and its context. Its antigen remains unidentified. No quality values exist for individual bases; no much larger clone is one base distant. The CDR3, from cysteine to phenylalanine, totals 15 residues. Left in the record is the CDR3 DNA by itself, 45 bases read in frame from the first base. V is pared back by 7 bases and J by 2 bases, with 12 bases lying between the germline termini. For CDR1 and CDR2, the germline V gene lists MNHNS and SASEGT. This entry is derived from a study of OX40 agonist ivuxolimab in advanced cancers. Turning to the overall study: Ivuxolimab, which targeted the costimulatory receptor OX40 (CD134), was an agonistic, fully human IgG2 monoclonal antibody. Peripheral TCRbeta sequencing was intended to test whether TCR sequence diversity was altered and clonal T-cell expansion was caused by ivuxolimab. Patients were allowed to have had prior anti-PD-1, anti-PD-L1 or anti-CTLA-4 therapy, and 30% to 40% of the dose-escalation patients had previously received checkpoint inhibitors. Of the 50 or so patients in dose escalation, around 19 had hepatocellular carcinoma, some 15 had melanoma, 9 had renal cell carcinoma and 9 had head and neck cancer. In the dose-escalation cohort, 70% to 85% of patients were male, and the mean age was approximately 60 years, with a range of roughly 20 to 85. Partial responses occurred in three dose-escalation patients, of whom one had hepatocellular carcinoma and two had cutaneous melanoma. Intravenous ivuxolimab was administered to patients every 2 weeks at six dose levels: 0.01, 0.1, 0.3, 1.5, 3 and 10 mg/kg. The monotherapy dose-escalation portion (N of about 50 patients) of the phase I ivuxolimab trial is reported in the paper.

Genomic DNA was extracted from sorted cells for sequencing of the TCRbeta CDR3 region. TCRbeta CDR3 regions were sequenced using the immunoSEQ Assay. As stored in TCRdb, this immuneACCESS dataset retains in-frame rearrangements with V and J assigned. A fraction of the clones does not appear; measured against another copy, unresolved V genes explain less than half of the discrepancy, and the remainder lacks a known reason. Recorded for this sample are approximately 84,000 clones; roughly 90% of them occurred a single time. Clones ranked in the top ten supply over 0.15% of the sample. Patients with a history of autoimmune disease or receiving systemic immunosuppression were excluded from the trial. Peripheral blood for TCR sequencing was drawn from every dose cohort at baseline, at cycle 4 day 1 and at cycle 7 day 1. The samples were drawn from a first-in-human, open-label, multicenter phase I dose-escalation trial of ivuxolimab. The trial enrolled adults with locally advanced or metastatic head and neck squamous cell, hepatocellular, melanoma or renal cell carcinoma. Before TCR sequencing, CD4+ and CD8+ T cells were separately sorted from peripheral blood.

Overall study results and their limits: After ivuxolimab, CD8+ T cells had more expanded clones than CD4+ T cells on average. The antigen specificity of the clonally expanded peripheral T cells was not determined. Low levels of normalized T-cell clonal expansion were also shown by some nonresponding patients. At doses of 0.1 to 3.0 mg/kg, clonal expansion of both CD4+ and CD8+ blood T cells was observed from baseline to week 6. In the 0.1-3.0 mg/kg groups, partial responders had among the lowest normalized peripheral clonal expansion, particularly in CD8+ T cells.

This receptor was obtained from an adult with an advanced solid tumor such as melanoma, head and neck, liver or kidney cancer. The sequencing used CD4+ or CD8+ T cells sorted from blood, collected in a trial of the OX40 agonist ivuxolimab. The rearrangement joined TRBV6-1 to TRBJ1-6; 6 matching bases give a weak D call of TRBD1. The DNA is as follows: TGTGCCAGCAAAGCGGGGGGGCCCTATAATTCACCCCTCCACTTT. This codes for CASKAGGPYNSPLHF.